The 19 T cell receptor beta chains below come from one sample, sequenced in a study of T cell changes during pregnancy in multiple sclerosis. TCRdb keeps only in-frame clones here, not all; method: immunoSEQ multiplex PCR. The data show under 110,000 clones, about 91% seen once. The material was peripheral blood, obtained in the second trimester of pregnancy. The receptor set was obtained from a female donor with multiple sclerosis, enrolled in a pregnancy study.

The chain joins TRBV9 to TRBJ2-1; tentative D call: TRBD2 (6 bases). The CDR3 totals 17 residues. Trimming stripped 4 bases from V and 4 bases from J, with 21 bases between. Germline V gene lookup returns CDR1 SGDLS and CDR2 YYNGEE. The CDR3 spells CASSWGEDHPLYNEQFF. Written as DNA, the CDR3 is TGTGCCAGCAGCTGGGGGGAGGACCACCCCTTATACAATGAGCAGTTCTTC.

The chain is built from TRBV15 and TRBJ1-2; D perhaps matches TRBD1 (5 bases). Germline assignment: CDR1 LNHNV and CDR2 YYDKDF (reference sequence). The germline V and J ends were trimmed by 0 bases and 3 bases, with 11 bases remaining between them. The CDR3 totals 15 residues. CDR3 loop: CATSRDLVGDYGYTF. CDR3 nucleotide sequence: TGTGCCACCAGCAGAGATCTTGTAGGGGACTATGGCTACACCTTC.

CDR3 protein: CAISEAGVGTDTQYF. For the CDR3, the DNA is TGTGCCATCAGTGAGGCGGGGGTGGGCACAGATACGCAGTATTTT. The chain has TRBV10-3 and TRBJ2-3; 7 nucleotides match TRBD2. After removal of 2 bases from V and 1 base from J, the junction contained 3 bases not matched to a gene. The CDR3 length is 15 residues. Germline CDR1 is ENHRY and CDR2 is SYGVKD.

The CDR3 region is CASSLKGQRNTIYF. CDR3 in DNA: TGTGCCAGCAGCCTAAAGGGACAGAGAAACACCATATATTTT. The chain couples TRBV28 to TRBJ1-3; 7 bases are a match to TRBD1. CDR1 MDHEN and CDR2 SYDVKM come from the germline V gene. V lost 6 bases to trimming and J lost 5 bases; unmatched junction nucleotides: 7. The CDR3 sequence is 14 residues long.

The rearrangement links TRBV21-1 to TRBJ1-1; the table's D gene call, TRBD1, was not cross checked with the DNA. TRBV21-1 is a pseudogene locus. The CDR3 loop spans 16 amino acids. The CDR3 DNA sequence: TGTGCCAGCACGGGCGGGACAGGACCATTGAACACTGAAGCTTTCTTT. It is translated as CASTGGTGPLNTEAFF.

The CDR3 loop reads CATQTSGSSYEQYF. The CDR3 DNA follows: TGTGCCACTCAGACTAGCGGCTCCTCCTACGAGCAGTACTTC. The chain joins TRBV19 to TRBJ2-7; 9 bases line up with TRBD2. Trimming at V came to 10 bases and at J to 0 bases, leaving 7 bases not matched to a gene. From germline, CDR1 is LNHDA and CDR2 SQIVND (reference sequence). There are 14 residues in the CDR3.

This chain connects TRBV9 to TRBJ2-1, with no clear D. The CDR3 totals 12 residues. Germline V gene lookup returns CDR1 SGDLS and CDR2 YYNGEE. Trimming stripped 2 bases from V and 7 bases from J, with 7 bases between. The CDR3 region is CASSVTSNEQFF. The CDR3 DNA sequence: TGTGCCAGCAGCGTCACGAGTAATGAGCAGTTCTTC.

The chain employs TRBV9 and TRBJ2-1; a weak D match, TRBD2 (5 bases). This CDR3 spans 15 amino acids. Germline-derived CDR1 and CDR2 are SGDLS and YYNGEE. V was shortened by 4 bases and J by 6 bases, with 17 bases between the two germline ends. The CDR3 sequence: CASSLTPAAFNEQFF. CDR3 sequence (DNA): TGTGCCAGCAGCCTAACCCCAGCGGCTTTCAATGAGCAGTTCTTC.

A single count supports this clone. The rearrangement joins TRBV7-9 to TRBJ2-5; D is unresolved. The closer fit of TRBJ2-7 to the DNA end suggests the J call may be wrong. The germline CDR1 and CDR2 sequences are SEHNR and FQNEAQ (reference sequence). There are 12 residues in the CDR3. DNA for the CDR3: TGTGCCAGCAGTCGTAGCCCCTACGAGCAGTACTTC. Translation gives CASSRSPYEQYF.

The J gene is TRBJ2-7, the V gene TRBV5-6; TRBD2 matches 11 bases. With V trimmed by 0 bases and J by 5 bases, 4 bases remained unmatched. The germline V gene has CDR1 SGHDT and CDR2 YYEEEE. The CDR3 is 15 amino acids. The DNA of the CDR3 is TGTGCCAGCAGCTTGGTGGTAGCGGGAGGGAACGAGCAGTACTTC. Its protein product is CASSLVVAGGNEQYF.

The chain joins TRBV7-8 to TRBJ1-3, with D unresolved. Germline values: CDR1 SGHVS, CDR2 FQNEAQ. Between the trimmed V and J ends, which lost 1 base and 0 bases, there was a span of 13 bases. There are 17 residues in the CDR3. CDR3 bases: TGTGCCAGCAGCTTAGGTGTTCCGGTTATCTCTGGAAACACCATATATTTT. Translating it yields CASSLGVPVISGNTIYF.

This rearrangement joins TRBV15 to TRBJ1-1, with a possible D match to TRBD1 (6 bases). Germline-derived CDR1 and CDR2 are LNHNV and YYDKDF (reference sequence). Trimming cost V 2 bases and J 0 bases, with 10 bases left between them. There are 15 residues in the CDR3. The CDR3 loop is CATSRTYRVNTEAFF. In nucleotides, the CDR3 is TGTGCCACCAGCAGAACGTACAGGGTGAACACTGAAGCTTTCTTT.

This chain joins TRBV7-2 and TRBJ1-1, with D perhaps matching TRBD1 (5 bases). The CDR3 extends over 14 amino acids. Germline loops: CDR1 SGHTA, CDR2 FQGNSA. With 5 bases removed from V and 4 bases from J, the gap between germline ends came to 14 bases. In DNA, the CDR3 is TGTGCCAGCAGCCCGGAGGGGTTCGGCACTGAAGCTTTCTTT. Its protein is CASSPEGFGTEAFF.

The chain links TRBV10-1 to TRBJ2-5, with 12 bases fitting TRBD2. The CDR3 length is 18 residues. Germline CDR1 and CDR2: WNHNN and SYGVQD (reference sequence). The V gene end was trimmed by 2 bases and the J gene end by 1 base; junction bases not matched to a gene: 8. The CDR3 nucleotides read TGCGCCAGCAGTGAGACTAGCGGGAGGACCTCGACCCAAGAGACCCAGTACTTC. This encodes CASSETSGRTSTQETQYF.

The V and J genes are TRBV25-1 and TRBJ2-7; TRBD2 aligns across 11 bases. Trimming at V came to 5 bases and at J to 5 bases, leaving 8 bases not matched to a gene. The CDR3 consists of 15 residues. From germline, CDR1 is MGHDK and CDR2 SYGVNS. The CDR3 DNA reads TGTGCCAGCAGTTTAGCGGGAGGGCCTGAAAACGAGCAGTACTTC. This gives the protein CASSLAGGPENEQYF.

The CDR3 region has the DNA TGCGCCAGCAGCCGAAGGGAGGCGGGAGAGGTCTATCTTGAGCAGTTCTTC. It specifies CASSRREAGEVYLEQFF. This chain links TRBV4-1 with TRBJ2-1; 7 nucleotides match TRBD2. CDR3 length: 17 residues. J lost 9 bases, V lost 4 bases, and 18 bases had no gene match. CDR1 MGHRA and CDR2 YSYEKL come from the germline V gene.

The V and J genes are TRBV7-9 and TRBJ1-1, with D possibly TRBD1 on 6 matching bases. The CDR3 extends over 16 amino acids. Per the germline V gene, CDR1 is SEHNR and CDR2 is FQNEAQ (reference sequence). V dropped 5 bases and J dropped 0 bases, with 16 bases sitting between them. DNA of the CDR3: TGTGCCAGCAGCCCGGGGACACCGCGCATGAACACTGAAGCTTTCTTT. Its translation is CASSPGTPRMNTEAFF.

This clone was counted only a few times. The CDR3 coding sequence is TGTGCCAGCAGCGTAGAGACCGGGACTGTCACAGATACGCAGTATTTT. Translating it yields CASSVETGTVTDTQYF. This chain connects TRBV9 to TRBJ2-3; weak D call: TRBD2 (6 bases). The CDR3 loop spans 16 amino acids. V was clipped by 0 bases and J by 2 bases, with 13 bases between them. Germline V gives CDR1 SGDLS, CDR2 YYNGEE.

The chain carries TRBV15 and TRBJ1-1; D unresolved. V was cut by 0 bases and J by 2 bases, with 7 bases left in between. Germline values: CDR1 LNHNV, CDR2 YYDKDF (reference sequence). The CDR3 runs to 14 residues. This CDR3 is CATSRDLANTEAFF. In DNA form, the CDR3 reads TGTGCCACCAGCAGAGATTTGGCTAACACTGAAGCTTTCTTT.